This entry describes one TCR beta chain. What it binds is not known. Clones were sequenced by immunoSEQ multiplex PCR, and TCRdb holds only the in-frame ones, with some missing. In the table there are some 2.1 million clones, about 95% of which are singletons. The entry originates in a study of shared clonotypes between healthy human individuals. For the study at large: For every donor, three CD4 naive, three CD4 memory, two CD8 naive and one CD8 memory plates were used. General study points: Relative to memory subsets, naive subsets generally showed larger estimated richness. The donor pool, a small one, limited the genetic and exposure-history diversity represented.

Naivety among CD8 cells was defined by CD45RO negativity and positive CCR7 selection, thereby excluding terminally differentiated effector memory CD45RA+ cells. The receptor was derived from a young man in good health. Sequenced material: naive CD8+ T cells sorted from blood.

CDR3 region: CASSPQRENYEQYF. CDR3 DNA: TGTGCCAGCAGCCCACAAAGGGAGAACTACGAGCAGTACTTC. This chain joins TRBV11-2 and TRBJ2-7, with TRBD2 as a possible D gene (5 bases). The V end was cut by 5 bases, the J end by 3 bases, with 14 bases between. The germline V gene encodes CDR1 SGHAT and CDR2 FQNNGV. The length of the CDR3 is 14 residues.